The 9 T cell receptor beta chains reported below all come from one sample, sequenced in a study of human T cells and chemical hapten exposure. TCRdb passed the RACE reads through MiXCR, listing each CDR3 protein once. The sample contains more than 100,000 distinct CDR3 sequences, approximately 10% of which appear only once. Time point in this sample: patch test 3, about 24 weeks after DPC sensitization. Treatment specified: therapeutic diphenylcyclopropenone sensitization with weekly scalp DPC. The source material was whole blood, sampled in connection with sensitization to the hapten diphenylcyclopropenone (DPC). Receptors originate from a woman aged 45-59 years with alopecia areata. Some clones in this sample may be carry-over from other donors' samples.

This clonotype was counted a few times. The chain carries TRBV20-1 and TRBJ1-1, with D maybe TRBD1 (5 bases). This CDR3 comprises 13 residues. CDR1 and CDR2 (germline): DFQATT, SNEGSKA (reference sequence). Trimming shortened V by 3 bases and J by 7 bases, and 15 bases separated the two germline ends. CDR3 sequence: CSASRDGSIEAFF. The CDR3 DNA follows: TGCAGTGCTAGCCGGGACGGTTCGATTGAAGCTTTCTTT.

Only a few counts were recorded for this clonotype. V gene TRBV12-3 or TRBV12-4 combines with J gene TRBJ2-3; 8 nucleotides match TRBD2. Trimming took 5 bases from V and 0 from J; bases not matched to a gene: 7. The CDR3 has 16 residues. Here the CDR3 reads CASSPGSGTSTDTQYF. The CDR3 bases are TGTGCCAGCAGTCCTGGTAGCGGGACTAGCACAGATACGCAGTATTTT.

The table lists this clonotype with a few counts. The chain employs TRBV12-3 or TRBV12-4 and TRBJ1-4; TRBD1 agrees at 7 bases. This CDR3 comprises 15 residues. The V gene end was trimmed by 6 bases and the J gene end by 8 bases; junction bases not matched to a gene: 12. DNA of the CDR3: TGTGCCAGCAGCGGGACCGGGACAGCATCCGAAAAACTGTTTTTT. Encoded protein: CASSGTGTASEKLFF.

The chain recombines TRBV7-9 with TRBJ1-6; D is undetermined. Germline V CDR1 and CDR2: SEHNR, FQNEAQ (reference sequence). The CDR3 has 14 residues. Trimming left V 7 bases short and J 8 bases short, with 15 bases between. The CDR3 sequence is CASTIGSPDSPLHF. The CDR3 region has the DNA TGTGCCAGCACCATTGGGTCGCCAGATTCACCCCTCCACTTT.

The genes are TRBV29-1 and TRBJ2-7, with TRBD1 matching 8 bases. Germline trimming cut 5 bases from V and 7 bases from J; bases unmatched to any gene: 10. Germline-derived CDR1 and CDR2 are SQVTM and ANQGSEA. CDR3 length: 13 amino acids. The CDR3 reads CSVTTGGPGEQYF. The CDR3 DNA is TGCAGCGTTACCACAGGGGGGCCGGGAGAGCAGTACTTC.

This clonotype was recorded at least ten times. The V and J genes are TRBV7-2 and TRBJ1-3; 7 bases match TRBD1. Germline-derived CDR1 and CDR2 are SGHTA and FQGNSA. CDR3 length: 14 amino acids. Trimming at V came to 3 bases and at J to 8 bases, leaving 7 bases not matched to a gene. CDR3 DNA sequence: TGTGCCAGCAGCTTCATAGACAGGGATCACACCATATATTTT. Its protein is CASSFIDRDHTIYF.

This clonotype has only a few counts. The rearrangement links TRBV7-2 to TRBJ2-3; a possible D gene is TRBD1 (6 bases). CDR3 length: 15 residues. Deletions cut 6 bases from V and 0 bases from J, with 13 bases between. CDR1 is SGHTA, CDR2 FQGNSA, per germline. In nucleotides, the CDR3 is TGTGCCAGCAGTGGACAGAGGACTAGCACAGATACGCAGTATTTT. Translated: CASSGQRTSTDTQYF.

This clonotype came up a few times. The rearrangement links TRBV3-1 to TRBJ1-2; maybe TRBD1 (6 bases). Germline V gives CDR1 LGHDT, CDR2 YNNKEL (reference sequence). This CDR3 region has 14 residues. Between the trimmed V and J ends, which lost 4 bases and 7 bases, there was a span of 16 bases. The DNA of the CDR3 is TGTGCCAGCAGCCGAGACAGGTCCGTCAGTGGCTACACCTTC. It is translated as CASSRDRSVSGYTF.

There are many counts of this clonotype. CDR3 sequence reads: CASSQRGGGANVLTF. The CDR3 DNA follows: TGTGCCAGCAGCCAACGAGGGGGTGGGGCCAACGTCCTGACTTTC. This chain connects TRBV14 to TRBJ2-6, with a tentative D call TRBD1 (6 bases). V lost 2 bases and J 3 bases, leaving 8 bases between the germline ends. This CDR3 has 15 amino acids. Germline CDR1 is SGHDN and CDR2 is FVKESK. Full variable domain (rest looked up from reference TRBV14 and TRBJ2-6): EAGVTQFPSHSVIEKGQTVTLRCDPISGHDNLYWYRRVMGKEIKFLLHFVKESKQDESGMPNNRFLAERTGGTYSTLKVQPAELEDSGVYFCASSQRGGGANVLTFGAGSRLTVL.